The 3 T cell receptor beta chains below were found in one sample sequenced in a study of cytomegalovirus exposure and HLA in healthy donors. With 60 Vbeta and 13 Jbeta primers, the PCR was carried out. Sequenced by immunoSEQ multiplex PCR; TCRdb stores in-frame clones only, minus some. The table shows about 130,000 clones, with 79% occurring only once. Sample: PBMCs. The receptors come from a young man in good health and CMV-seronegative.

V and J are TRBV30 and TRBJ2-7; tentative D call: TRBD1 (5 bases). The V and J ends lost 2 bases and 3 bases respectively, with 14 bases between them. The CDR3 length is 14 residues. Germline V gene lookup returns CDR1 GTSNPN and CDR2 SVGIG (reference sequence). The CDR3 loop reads CAWSFQGLVYEQYV. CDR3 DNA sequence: TGTGCCTGGAGTTTTCAGGGTCTTGTCTACGAGCAGTACGTC.

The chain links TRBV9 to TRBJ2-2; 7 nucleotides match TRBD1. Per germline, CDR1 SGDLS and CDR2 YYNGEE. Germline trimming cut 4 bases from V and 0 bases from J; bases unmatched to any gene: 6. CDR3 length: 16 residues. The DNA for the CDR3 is TGTGCCAGCAGCTTTCGGACAGGTACGAACACCGGGGAGCTGTTTTTT. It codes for CASSFRTGTNTGELFF.

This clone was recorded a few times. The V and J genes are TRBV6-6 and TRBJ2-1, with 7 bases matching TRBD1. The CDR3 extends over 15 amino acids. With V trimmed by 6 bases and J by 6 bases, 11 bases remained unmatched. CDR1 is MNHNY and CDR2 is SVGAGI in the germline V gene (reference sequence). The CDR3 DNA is TGTGCCAGCAGGCTCGACAGGGCCCAGGGCAATGAGCAGTTCTTC. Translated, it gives CASRLDRAQGNEQFF.